These T cell receptor beta chains were read from a single sample in a study of a mutant IDH1 vaccine in newly diagnosed glioma. Repertoires were generated with immunoSEQ multiplex PCR, while TCRdb's copy carries only in-frame clones and drops some. The sample gives 40,000 or so clones, less than 90% of which show up once; 2.2% is in the top ten. These receptors' targets are unknown. The material sequenced was PBMCs, taken from a glioma patient whose treatment included an IDH1 peptide vaccine. Receptors originate from a middle-aged man with glioma. Both conserved end residues are part of each CDR3. A D gene is named only where the DNA matches it firmly. Only part of the rows carry a size: once, few, many, or a class if the clone is expanded.

.	TRBD1	TRBV19	TRBJ2-5	TGTGCCAGTAGTACCGACGCACAGGGGTCGGAGACCCAGTACTTC	CASSTDAQGSETQYF
.	.	TRBV4-1	TRBJ1-2	TGCGCCAGCAGCCAAGATAGCCGCCTCTATGGCTACACCTTC	CASSQDSRLYGYTF
.	.	TRBV6-6	TRBJ2-2	TGTGCCAGCATCTTATCTAACAGGGCGGTGTCCGGGGAGCTGTTTTTT	CASILSNRAVSGELFF
once	TRBD2	TRBV7-9	TRBJ2-3	TGTGCCAGCAGCTTATATCAGGGAGGGCCTGTTGCAGATACGCAGTATTTT	CASSLYQGGPVADTQYF
.	.	TRBV18	TRBJ2-5	TGTGCCAGCTCACGCATCCAAGAGACCCAGTACTTC	CASSRIQETQYF
once	TRBD2	TRBV4-2	TRBJ2-3	TGTGCCAGCAGCCAAGAGGCCCCCTTCTCTAGCGGGAGGAGGAGTACGCAGTATTTT	CASSQEAPFSSGRRSTQYF
.	.	TRBV5-1	TRBJ1-5	TGCGCCAGCAGCTTGGGAACGCTGGGTGGCAATCAGCCCCAGCATTTT	CASSLGTLGGNQPQHF
.	TRBD1	TRBV6-6	TRBJ1-4	TGTGCCAGCAGCTTGAGGGGACAGGGTGAAAAACTGTTTTTT	CASSLRGQGEKLFF
.	TRBD1	TRBV5-8	TRBJ2-1	TGTGCCAGCAGCCTCGGGACAGGCTCCTACAATGAGCAGTTCTTC	CASSLGTGSYNEQFF
.	.	TRBV4-3	TRBJ2-7	TGCGCCAGCAGCCAAGACGGCCGGTACTACGAGCAGTACTTC	CASSQDGRYYEQYF
.	.	TRBV7-2	TRBJ2-3	TGTGCCAGCAGCTTAGCGGTTCGGAGCACAGATACGCAGTATTTT	CASSLAVRSTDTQYF
once	.	TRBV7-9	TRBJ2-4	TGTGCCAGCAGCTTAGAACAGGGCCACATTCAGTACTTC	CASSLEQGHIQYF
.	TRBD1	TRBV6-5	TRBJ1-1	TGTGCCAGCAGTTACACGACGGACAGGGAAGCTTTCTTT	CASSYTTDREAFF
.	.	TRBV29-1	TRBJ2-6	TGCAGCGTTGAAGACCCCCGCGGGGGCGACGGGGTAATCTCTGGGGCCAACGTCCTGACTTTC	CSVEDPRGGDGVISGANVLTF
.	TRBD2	TRBV7-8	TRBJ2-7	TGTGCCAGCAGGGGGGGGACCCTCGAGCAGTACTTC	CASRGGTLEQYF
.	TRBD1	TRBV18	TRBJ1-5	TGTGCCAGCTCATCACAGGGGGATCAGCCCCAGCATTTT	CASSSQGDQPQHF
.	.	TRBV7-2	TRBJ2-1	TGTGCCAGCAGCTTAGCGGGATTTTTGATCAGTGAGCAGTTCTTC	CASSLAGFLISEQFF
.	.	TRBV10-3	TRBJ2-5	TGTGCCATCAGTGAAGAACAGGGAAGGGAGACCCAGTACTTC	CAISEEQGRETQYF
.	.	TRBV27	TRBJ2-3	TGTGCCAGCGGTGATACGCAGTATTTT	CASGDTQYF